A selection of T cell receptor beta chains follows, all from one sample in a study of T cells in localized non-small cell lung cancer. The table came from immunoSEQ multiplex PCR; TCRdb's copy has only in-frame clones and leaves some out. The table lists some 80,000 clones, roughly 86% of them singletons. Sequenced material: peripheral blood, taken before any cancer treatment. The source of these receptors is a man between 35 and 75 years old with stage I lung adenocarcinoma. Each CDR3 is given with its conserved first and last residue.

TRBJ2-7,TRBV7-6,CASSPASGVTYEQYF
TRBJ1-1,TRBV6-6,CASLAEGLNTEAFF
TRBJ1-2,TRBV6-6,CASSYRGANYGYTF
TRBJ2-3,TRBV5-8,CASSLGSLVGPSTDTQYF
TRBJ2-1,TRBV7-2,CASSPLAGGHEQFF
TRBJ2-5,TRBV30,CAWSMGRTGLAETQYF
TRBJ2-5,TRBV9,CASSVHETGTGETQYF
TRBJ2-5,TRBV6-1,CASSDPKDGTGNQETQYF
TRBJ1-1,TRBV5-4,CASSAQNRDLNTEAFF
TRBJ2-4,TRBV2,CASSEQGGDIQYF
TRBJ1-2,TRBV30,CAWQQGAYGYTF
TRBJ2-2,TRBV5-1,CASSFRRDTGELFF
TRBJ2-2,TRBV5-1,CASSFEGPDTGELFF
TRBJ2-7,TRBV5-1,CASRTSGGPSGEQYF
TRBJ1-1,TRBV19,CASRWGGANTEAFF
TRBJ2-7,TRBV7-9,CASSPSETYEQYF
TRBJ1-2,TRBV28,CASSSPTRGLYGYTF
TRBJ2-1,TRBV5-1,CASSPGASGGAGEQFF
TRBJ2-5,TRBV2,CASSEEQGKETQYF
TRBJ1-1,TRBV7-2,CASSLNLARAFF
-,TRBV5-1,CASSLVASGGREQYF
TRBJ2-2,TRBV19,CASSVGSGVNTGELFF
TRBJ2-1,TRBV7-6,CASSPGVEQFF
TRBJ2-7,TRBV7-3,CASSLKAGETYEQYF
TRBJ1-2,TRBV6-6,CQKTRGGYGYTF
TRBJ1-1,TRBV13,CASSMEGRGNTEAFF